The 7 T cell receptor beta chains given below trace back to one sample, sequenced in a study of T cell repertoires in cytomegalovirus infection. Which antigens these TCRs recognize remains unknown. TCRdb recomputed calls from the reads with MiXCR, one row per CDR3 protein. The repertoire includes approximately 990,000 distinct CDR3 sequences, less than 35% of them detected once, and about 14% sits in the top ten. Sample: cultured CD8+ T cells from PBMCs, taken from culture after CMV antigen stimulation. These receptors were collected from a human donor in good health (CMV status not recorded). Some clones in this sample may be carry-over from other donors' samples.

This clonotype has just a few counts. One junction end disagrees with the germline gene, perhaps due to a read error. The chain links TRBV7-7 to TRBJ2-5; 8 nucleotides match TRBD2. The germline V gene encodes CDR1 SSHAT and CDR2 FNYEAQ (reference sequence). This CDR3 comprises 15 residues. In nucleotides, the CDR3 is TGTGCTAGCAGCCCCCGAGCGGGGGAGGGAGAGACCCAGTACTTC. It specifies CASSPRAGEGETQYF.

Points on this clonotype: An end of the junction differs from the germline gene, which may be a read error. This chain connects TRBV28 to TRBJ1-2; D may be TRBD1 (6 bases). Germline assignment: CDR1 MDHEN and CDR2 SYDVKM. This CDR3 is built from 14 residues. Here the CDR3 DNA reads TGTGCCAGCAGACCGACAGGCCAGGGAAATGGCTACGCCTTC. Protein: CASRPTGQGNGYAF.

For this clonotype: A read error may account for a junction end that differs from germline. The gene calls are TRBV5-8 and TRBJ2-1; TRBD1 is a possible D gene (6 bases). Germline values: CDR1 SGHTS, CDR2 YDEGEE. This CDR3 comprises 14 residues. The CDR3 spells CANSLVGQKNEQFF. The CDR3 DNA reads TGTGCCAACAGCTTGGTCGGACAGAAGAATGAGCAGTTCTTC. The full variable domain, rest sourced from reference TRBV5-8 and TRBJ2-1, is EAGVTQSPTHLIKTRGQQATLRCSPISGHTSVYWYQQALGLGLQFLLWYDEGEERNRGNFPPRFSGRQFPNYSSELNVNALELEDSALYLCANSLVGQKNEQFFGPGTRLTVL.

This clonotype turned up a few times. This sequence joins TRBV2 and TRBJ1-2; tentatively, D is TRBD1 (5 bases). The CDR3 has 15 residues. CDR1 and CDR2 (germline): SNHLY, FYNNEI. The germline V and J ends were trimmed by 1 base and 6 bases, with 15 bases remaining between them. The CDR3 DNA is TGTGCCAGCAGTGAAGGGGGCCGTCGGCGGGATGGCTACACCTTC. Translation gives CASSEGGRRRDGYTF.

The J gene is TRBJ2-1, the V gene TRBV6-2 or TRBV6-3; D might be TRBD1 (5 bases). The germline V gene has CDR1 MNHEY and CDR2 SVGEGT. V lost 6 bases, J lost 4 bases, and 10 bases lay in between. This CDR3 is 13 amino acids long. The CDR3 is CASSQRQYNEQFF. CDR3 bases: TGTGCCAGCAGCCAAAGACAGTACAATGAGCAGTTCTTC.

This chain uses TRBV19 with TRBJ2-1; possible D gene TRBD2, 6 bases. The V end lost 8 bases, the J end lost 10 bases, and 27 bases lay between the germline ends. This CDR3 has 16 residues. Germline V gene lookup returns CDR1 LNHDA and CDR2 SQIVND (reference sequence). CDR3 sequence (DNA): TGTGCCAGTGAGGACCTGCGGGGTCCGGGAAGGGGAGAGCAGTTCTTC. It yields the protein CASEDLRGPGRGEQFF.

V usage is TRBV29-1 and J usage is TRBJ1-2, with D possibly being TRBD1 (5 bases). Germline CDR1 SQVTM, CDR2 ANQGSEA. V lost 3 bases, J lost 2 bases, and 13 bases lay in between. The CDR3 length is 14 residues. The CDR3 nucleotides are TGCAGCGTTGACGGGGGGAGTCGGAACTATGGCTACACCTTC. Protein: CSVDGGSRNYGYTF.